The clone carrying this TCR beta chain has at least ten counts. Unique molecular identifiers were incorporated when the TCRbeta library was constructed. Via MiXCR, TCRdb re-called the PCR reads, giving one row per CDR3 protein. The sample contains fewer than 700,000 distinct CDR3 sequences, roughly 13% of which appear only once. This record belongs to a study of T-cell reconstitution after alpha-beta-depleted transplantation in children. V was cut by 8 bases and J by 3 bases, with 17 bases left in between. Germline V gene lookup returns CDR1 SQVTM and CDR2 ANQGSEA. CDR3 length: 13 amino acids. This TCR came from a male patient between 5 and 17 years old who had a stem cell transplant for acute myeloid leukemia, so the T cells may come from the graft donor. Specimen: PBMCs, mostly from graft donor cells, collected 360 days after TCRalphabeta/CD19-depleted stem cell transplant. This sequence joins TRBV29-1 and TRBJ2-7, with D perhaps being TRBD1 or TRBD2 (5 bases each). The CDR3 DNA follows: TGCAGCTGTCAGTCGGGACCTCTCTACGAGCAGTACTTC. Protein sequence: CSCQSGPLYEQYF.